This T cell receptor beta chain is from a study of blood T cell repertoires in COVID-19. Study information: The United States, Italy and Spain supplied acute and convalescent COVID-19 samples. Sources were T cells, B-cell-depleted T cells, or PBMCs; the material itself was cDNA or gDNA.

Per the original data handling: From reference gene primer amplification, estimates of nucleated cell counts were derived. Libraries were prepared by immunoSEQ multiplex PCR; TCRdb keeps only in-frame clonotypes and omits some of them. That table furnishes V, J and clone size, whereas the DNA furnished D and trimming. Altogether fewer than 200,000 clones are present, roughly 80% being singletons, with the ten largest covering less than 2%. The specimen was peripheral blood. The origin of this receptor is a human donor in a cohort sampled during active COVID-19.

CDR3 bases: TGTGCCAGCAGTTACGGGGGGGTCGGGCGAGAGACCCAGTACTTC. It encodes CASSYGGVGRETQYF. The chain combines TRBV6-2 or TRBV6-3 with TRBJ2-5; 7 bases agree with TRBD2. V lost 2 bases, J lost 4 bases, and 7 bases stayed unmatched. This CDR3 spans 15 amino acids. The V gene's germline CDR1 is MNHEY and CDR2 SVGEGT.